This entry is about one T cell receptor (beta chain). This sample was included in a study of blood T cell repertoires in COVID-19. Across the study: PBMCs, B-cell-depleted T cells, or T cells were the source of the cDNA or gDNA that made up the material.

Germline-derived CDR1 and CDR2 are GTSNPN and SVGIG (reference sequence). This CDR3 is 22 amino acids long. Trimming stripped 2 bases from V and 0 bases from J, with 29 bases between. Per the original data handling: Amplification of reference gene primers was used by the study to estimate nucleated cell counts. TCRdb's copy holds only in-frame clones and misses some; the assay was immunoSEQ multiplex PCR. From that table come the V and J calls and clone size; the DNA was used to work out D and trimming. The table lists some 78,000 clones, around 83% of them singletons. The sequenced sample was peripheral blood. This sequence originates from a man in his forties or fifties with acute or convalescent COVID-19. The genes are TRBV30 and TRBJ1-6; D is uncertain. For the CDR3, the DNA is TGTGCCTGGAGTACTCCGGTCAGCCCGTCCTGGTCCCGGAGCTCCTATAATTCACCCCTCCACTTT. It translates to CAWSTPVSPSWSRSSYNSPLHF.